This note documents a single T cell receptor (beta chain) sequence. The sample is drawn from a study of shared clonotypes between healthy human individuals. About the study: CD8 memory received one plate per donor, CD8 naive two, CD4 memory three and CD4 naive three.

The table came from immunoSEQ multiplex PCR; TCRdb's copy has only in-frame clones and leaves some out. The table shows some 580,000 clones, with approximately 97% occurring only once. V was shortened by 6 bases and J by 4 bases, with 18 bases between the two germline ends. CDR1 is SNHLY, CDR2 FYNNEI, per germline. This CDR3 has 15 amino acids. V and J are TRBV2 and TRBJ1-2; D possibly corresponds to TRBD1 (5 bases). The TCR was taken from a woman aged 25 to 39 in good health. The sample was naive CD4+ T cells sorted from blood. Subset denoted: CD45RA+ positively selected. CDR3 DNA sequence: TGTGCCAGCAGCGATAACAGGTTAACCGTCTATGGCTACACCTTC. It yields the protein CASSDNRLTVYGYTF.